Listed below are T cell receptor beta chains from one sample, sequenced in a study of blood T cell repertoires in COVID-19. Profiled with immunoSEQ multiplex PCR; TCRdb holds only in-frame clones, not every one. The table has 150,000 to 180,000 clones, roughly four fifths seen once; the top ten hold about 1.8%. The sample taken for sequencing was peripheral blood. The receptors originated from a man older than 75 with acute or convalescent COVID-19. Each CDR3 is given with its conserved first and last residue. The D gene is left open where the match is weak. Clone size, where shown, is once, few, many, or a class for clones that have expanded.

J | D | size | V | CDR3 | DNA
TRBJ2-7 | - | - | TRBV7-9 | CASSLTGGESYEQYF | TGTGCCAGCAGCTTAACCGGCGGGGAGTCCTACGAGCAGTACTTC
TRBJ2-7 | - | - | TRBV27 | CASSLTRVYEQYF | TGTGCCAGCAGTCTCACCAGGGTCTACGAGCAGTACTTC
TRBJ2-1 | - | - | TRBV12-5 | CASGLVLSGEAEQFF | TGTGCTAGTGGTTTGGTATTGAGTGGGGAGGCTGAGCAGTTCTTC
TRBJ1-1 | - | few | TRBV5-1 | CASSYIDRLNTEAFF | TGCGCCAGCAGTTACATCGACAGATTGAACACTGAAGCTTTCTTT
TRBJ2-7 | - | - | TRBV6-6 | CASSLASYEQYF | TGTGCCAGCAGTTTGGCCTCCTACGAGCAGTACTTC
TRBJ1-2 | - | once | TRBV3-1/TRBV3-2 | CASSQAQGPGGYTF | TGTGCCAGCAGCCAAGCACAGGGTCCGGGCGGCTACACCTTC
TRBJ2-5 | - | - | TRBV20-1 | CSARQEGTQYF | TGCAGTGCTAGACAGGAGGGGACCCAGTACTTC
TRBJ2-5 | TRBD2 | - | TRBV7-2 | CASSRRLGGVETQYF | TGTGCCAGCAGCAGGCGGTTGGGGGGGGTCGAGACCCAGTACTTC
TRBJ1-1 | - | - | TRBV3-1/TRBV3-2 | CASSSSQPEGAFF | TGTGCCAGCAGCTCCTCCCAACCGGAGGGAGCTTTCTTT
TRBJ1-1 | - | few | TRBV27 | CASSFGGPTEAFF | TGTGCCAGCAGTTTCGGGGGACCCACTGAAGCTTTCTTT
TRBJ2-5 | - | many | TRBV2 | CASSDRGVGETQYF | TGTGCCAGCAGTGACCGCGGGGTAGGGGAGACCCAGTACTTC
TRBJ1-6 | TRBD1 | - | TRBV5-6 | CASSSFGTGNSPLHF | TGTGCCAGCAGCTCCTTCGGGACAGGTAATTCACCCCTCCACTTT
TRBJ1-6 | TRBD1 | - | TRBV2 | CASRGTGNSPLHF | TGTGCCAGCAGGGGGACAGGGAATTCACCCCTCCACTTT
TRBJ2-3 | TRBD2 | - | TRBV2 | CASSWTSGGAADTQYF | TGTGCCAGCAGCTGGACTAGCGGGGGGGCCGCAGATACGCAGTATTTT
TRBJ1-5 | - | - | TRBV6-5 | CASGVGVGPQHF | TGTGCCAGCGGGGTCGGGGTAGGGCCCCAGCATTTT
TRBJ2-2 | - | - | TRBV19 | CASSETTYTGELFF | TGTGCCAGTAGCGAGACAACCTACACCGGGGAGCTGTTTTTT
TRBJ1-5 | TRBD1 | - | TRBV6-5 | CASRFTGGNQPQHF | TGTGCCAGCAGGTTCACAGGGGGGAATCAGCCCCAGCATTTT
TRBJ1-1 | - | - | TRBV12-3/TRBV12-4 | CASIRDTEAFF | TGTGCCAGCATCCGGGACACTGAAGCTTTCTTT
TRBJ2-2 | - | - | TRBV25-1 | CASSGSTGELFF | TGTGCCAGCAGCGGTAGCACCGGGGAGCTGTTTTTT
TRBJ2-7 | TRBD1 | - | TRBV29-1 | CSARDSSYEQYF | TGCAGCGCACGGGACAGCTCCTACGAGCAGTACTTC
TRBJ1-4 | TRBD1 | - | TRBV25-1 | CASSNQGGEDEKLFF | TGTGCCAGCAGTAACCAGGGGGGAGAGGATGAAAAACTGTTTTTT
TRBJ1-3 | TRBD1 | - | TRBV30 | CAWSRDSGSGNTIYF | TGTGCCTGGAGTCGGGACAGCGGCTCTGGAAACACCATATATTTT
TRBJ1-2 | - | - | TRBV19 | CACAPFGFNYGYTF | TGTGCCTGCGCCCCATTTGGTTTTAACTATGGCTACACCTTC
TRBJ1-3 | TRBD1 | - | TRBV6-5 | CASRTGQGSTIYF | TGTGCCAGCAGAACGGGACAGGGAAGCACCATATATTTT
TRBJ2-5 | TRBD2 | - | TRBV12-5 | CASGAGLAGGPETQYF | TGTGCTAGTGGCGCGGGACTAGCGGGGGGGCCTGAGACCCAGTACTTC
TRBJ2-7 | TRBD1 | - | TRBV5-1 | CASSQNRGSYEQYF | TGCGCCAGCAGCCAGAACAGGGGCTCCTACGAGCAGTACTTC
TRBJ2-7 | - | once | TRBV7-9 | CASIEGGARREQYF | TGTGCCAGCATCGAGGGGGGGGCAAGAAGGGAGCAGTACTTC